The next 3 T cell receptor beta chains were all read from a single sample in a study of T cell responses to AZD1222 COVID-19 vaccine. Profiling relied on immunoSEQ multiplex PCR, and the TCRdb table lists in-frame clones only, not all of them. There are approximately 110,000 clones in the sample; roughly 90% occur only once, and about 1.2% lies in the top ten. The material was peripheral blood, obtained on day 0 of AZD1222 vaccination. All receptors come from an adult in good health.

The chain has TRBV24-1 and TRBJ2-2; TRBD1 aligns across 10 bases. Germline V gene sequence: CDR1 KGHDR, CDR2 SFDVKD. There are 13 residues in the CDR3. V trimming: 3 bases; J trimming: 14 bases; junction bases outside the gene matches: 5. As DNA, the CDR3 is TGTGCCACCAGTGATCTCGACAGGGGGCATCTGTTTTTT. Translation: CATSDLDRGHLFF.

This clone was observed a handful of times. This chain connects TRBV2 to TRBJ2-7; 8 positions match TRBD1. Germline CDR1 and CDR2: SNHLY and FYNNEI. The CDR3 has 13 residues. J lost 2 bases, V lost 7 bases, and 4 bases had no gene match. The CDR3 loop is CASNPGGTYEQYF. The CDR3 DNA follows: TGTGCCAGCAACCCAGGGGGCACCTACGAGCAGTACTTC.

The chain joins TRBV19 to TRBJ2-5; weak D call: TRBD2 (6 bases). The CDR3 contains 13 residues. Germline V gives CDR1 LNHDA, CDR2 SQIVND (reference sequence). V was pared by 8 bases and J by 7 bases, with 17 bases between. CDR3 nucleotides: TGTGCCAGTGGGGAGGCGGTGCGGGGGACCCAGTACTTC. It encodes CASGEAVRGTQYF.